This paragraph reports one T cell receptor beta chain. This clone was seen ten or more times. Its antigen is not yet known. It has no much larger one-base neighbor in the sample; base qualities were not kept. These data originate in a study of metastatic and nonmetastatic thyroid tumors (dated by TCRdb to about 2020). With respect to the entire study: Repertoires from peripheral blood and from tumor or nodule tissue samples of malignant and benign thyroid patients were compared. The investigation overall reported the following: In both blood and tumor samples, TCR beta diversity was reported to be significantly higher in malignant tumors than in benign nodules.

The library was produced with PCR. The instrument given in TCRdb is Illumina HiSeq 4000. The TCR beta-chain CDR3 region of each patient was profiled by high-throughput sequencing. From the authors' description of their analysis: The researchers built a classifier to tell apart papillary thyroid cancer patients with distant metastasis, based on CDR3 differences among clinicopathological groups. The Shannon index was used to assess repertoire diversity, and the Morisita-Horn index was used to assess tumor-blood repertoire similarity. TCRdb reanalyzed the raw reads on its own, using fastp at Q25 for trimming and MiXCR for clone calling, and kept in-frame beta chains. The V and J calls were determined by TCRdb, not by the authors. Counted in this sample were about 21,000 clones; around 12% of them appeared once. The ten largest clones take up 24% of the sample. From cysteine to phenylalanine, the CDR3 is 14 amino acids long. Here the CDR3 DNA is all that survives: 42 bases in frame from base 1. Reading the germline V gene (reference sequence) gives CDR1 PRHDT and CDR2 FYEKMQ. The junction shows trimming of 2 bases on V and 8 bases on J, plus 13 bases between the germline ends.

None of the patients had been given any treatment before thyroid surgery. Using T-cell receptor beta sequencing, the study looked back at clinical samples from patients collected from the early 2010s to the late 2010s. This receptor was taken from a female donor with papillary thyroid cancer or a benign thyroid nodule (not recorded which). Some clones in this sample may be carry-over from other donors' samples. Sequencing used blood. Recombination linked TRBV13 to TRBJ2-1, with the D gene tentatively TRBD1 or TRBD2, based on 5 matching bases in each. The CDR3 region reads CASSLRGRADEQFF. The DNA sequence reads TGTGCCAGCAGCTTAAGGGGACGGGCCGATGAGCAGTTCTTC.